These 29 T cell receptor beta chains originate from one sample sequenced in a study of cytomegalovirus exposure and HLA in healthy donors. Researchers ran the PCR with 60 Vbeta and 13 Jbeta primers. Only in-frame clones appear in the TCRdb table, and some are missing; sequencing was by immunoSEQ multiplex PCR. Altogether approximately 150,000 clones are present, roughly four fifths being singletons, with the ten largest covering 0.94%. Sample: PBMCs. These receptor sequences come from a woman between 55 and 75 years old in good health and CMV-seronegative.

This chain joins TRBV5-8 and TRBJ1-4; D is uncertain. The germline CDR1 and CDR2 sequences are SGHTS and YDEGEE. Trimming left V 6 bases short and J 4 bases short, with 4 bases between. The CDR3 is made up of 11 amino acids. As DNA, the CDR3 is TGTGCCAGCACCTATAATGAAAAACTGTTTTTT. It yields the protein CASTYNEKLFF.

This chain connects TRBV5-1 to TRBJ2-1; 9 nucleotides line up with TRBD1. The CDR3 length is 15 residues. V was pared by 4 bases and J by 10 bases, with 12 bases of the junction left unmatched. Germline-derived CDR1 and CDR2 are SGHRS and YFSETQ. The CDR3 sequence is CASSPGQGPRREQFF. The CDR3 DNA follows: TGCGCCAGCAGCCCGGGACAGGGCCCTCGTAGGGAGCAGTTCTTC.

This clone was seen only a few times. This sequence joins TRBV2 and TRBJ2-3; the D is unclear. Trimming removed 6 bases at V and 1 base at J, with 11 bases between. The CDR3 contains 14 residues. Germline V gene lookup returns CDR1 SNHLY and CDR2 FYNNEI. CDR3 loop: CASSPQARTDTQYF. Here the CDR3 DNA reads TGTGCCAGCAGCCCACAAGCGCGCACAGATACGCAGTATTTT.

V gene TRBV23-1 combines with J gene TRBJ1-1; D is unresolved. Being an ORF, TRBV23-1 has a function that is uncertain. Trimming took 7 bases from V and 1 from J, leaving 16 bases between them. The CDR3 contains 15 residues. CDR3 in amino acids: CASTSAPTGNTEAFF. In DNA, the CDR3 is TGCGCCAGCACCTCAGCTCCTACGGGGAACACTGAAGCTTTCTTT.

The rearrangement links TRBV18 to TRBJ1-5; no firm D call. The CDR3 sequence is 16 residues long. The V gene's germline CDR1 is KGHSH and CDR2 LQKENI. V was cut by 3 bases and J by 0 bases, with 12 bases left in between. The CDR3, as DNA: TGTGCCAGCTCACCTGGGAGCAGATATAGCAATCAGCCCCAGCATTTT. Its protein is CASSPGSRYSNQPQHF. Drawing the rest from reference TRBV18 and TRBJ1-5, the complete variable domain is NAGVMQNPRHLVRRRGQEARLRCSPMKGHSHVYWYRQLPEEGLKFMVYLQKENIIDESGMPKERFSAEFPKEGPSILRIQQVVRGDSAAYFCASSPGSRYSNQPQHFGDGTRLSIL.

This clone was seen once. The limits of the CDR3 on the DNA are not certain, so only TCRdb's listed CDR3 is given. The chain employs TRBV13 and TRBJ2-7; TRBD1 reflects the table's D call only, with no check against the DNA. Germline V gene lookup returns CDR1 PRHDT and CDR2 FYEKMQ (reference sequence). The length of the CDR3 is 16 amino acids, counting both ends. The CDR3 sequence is CASSFLWAGSSYEQYF.

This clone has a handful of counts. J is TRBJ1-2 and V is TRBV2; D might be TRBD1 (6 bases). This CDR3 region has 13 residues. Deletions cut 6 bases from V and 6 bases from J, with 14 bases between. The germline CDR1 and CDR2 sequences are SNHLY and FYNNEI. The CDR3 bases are TGTGCCAGCAGACACCCCCGGACAGATGGCTACACCTTC. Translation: CASRHPRTDGYTF. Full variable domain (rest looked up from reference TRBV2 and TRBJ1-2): EPEVTQTPSHQVTQMGQEVILRCVPISNHLYFYWYRQILGQKVEFLVSFYNNEISEKSEIFDDQFSVERPDGSNFTLKIRSTKLEDSAMYFCASRHPRTDGYTFGSGTRLTVV.

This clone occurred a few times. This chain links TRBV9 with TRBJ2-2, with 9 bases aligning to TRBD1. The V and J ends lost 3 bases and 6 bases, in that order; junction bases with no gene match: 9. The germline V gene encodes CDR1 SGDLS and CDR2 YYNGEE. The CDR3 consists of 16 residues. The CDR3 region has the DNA TGTGCCAGCAGCGCCGCCGGGACAGGGAAGTCCGGGGAGCTGTTTTTT. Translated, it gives CASSAAGTGKSGELFF.

CDR3: CASSMTSGAFYEQYF. CDR3 in DNA: TGTGCCAGCAGCATGACTAGCGGAGCCTTCTACGAGCAGTACTTC. The V call is TRBV4-2, the J call TRBJ2-7, with 9 bases that match TRBD2. This CDR3 region has 15 residues. Per germline, CDR1 LGHNA and CDR2 YNFKEQ. The ends lost 5 bases at V and 3 bases at J; junction bases unmatched: 8.

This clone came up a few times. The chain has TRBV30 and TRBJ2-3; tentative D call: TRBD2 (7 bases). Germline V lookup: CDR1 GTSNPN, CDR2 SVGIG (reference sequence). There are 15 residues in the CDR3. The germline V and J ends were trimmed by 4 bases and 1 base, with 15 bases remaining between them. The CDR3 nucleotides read TGTGCCTGGACGTCGGGGCGGGGGCGCACAGATACGCAGTATTTT. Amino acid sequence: CAWTSGRGRTDTQYF.

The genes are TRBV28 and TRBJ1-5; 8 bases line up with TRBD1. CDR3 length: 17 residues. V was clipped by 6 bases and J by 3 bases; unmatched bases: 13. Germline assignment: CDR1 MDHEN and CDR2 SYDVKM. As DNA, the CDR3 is TGTGCCAGCAGCCTGGGTCGGGGCAGGGGGCTCAATCAGCCCCAGCATTTT. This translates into CASSLGRGRGLNQPQHF.

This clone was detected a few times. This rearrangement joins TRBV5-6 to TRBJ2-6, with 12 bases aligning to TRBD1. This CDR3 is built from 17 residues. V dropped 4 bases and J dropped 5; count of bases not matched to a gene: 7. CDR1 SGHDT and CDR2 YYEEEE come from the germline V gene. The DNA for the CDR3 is TGTGCCAGCAGCAGGGACAGGGGGCTTTTACGGGCCAACGTCCTGACTTTC. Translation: CASSRDRGLLRANVLTF.

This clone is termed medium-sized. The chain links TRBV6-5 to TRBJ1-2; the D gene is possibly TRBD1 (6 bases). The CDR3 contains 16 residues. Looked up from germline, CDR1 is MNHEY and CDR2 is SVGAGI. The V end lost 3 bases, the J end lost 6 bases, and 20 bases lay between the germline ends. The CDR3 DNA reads TGTGCCAGCAGTTATTCCCCAGGATTCGGGGGGCATGGCTACACCTTC. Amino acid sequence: CASSYSPGFGGHGYTF.

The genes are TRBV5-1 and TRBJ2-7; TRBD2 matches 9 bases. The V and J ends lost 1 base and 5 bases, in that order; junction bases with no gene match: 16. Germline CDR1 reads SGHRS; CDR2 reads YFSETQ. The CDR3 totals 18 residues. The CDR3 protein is CASSLIALAGRGSHEQYF. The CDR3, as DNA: TGCGCCAGCAGCTTGATAGCTCTAGCGGGAAGAGGGTCCCACGAGCAGTACTTC.

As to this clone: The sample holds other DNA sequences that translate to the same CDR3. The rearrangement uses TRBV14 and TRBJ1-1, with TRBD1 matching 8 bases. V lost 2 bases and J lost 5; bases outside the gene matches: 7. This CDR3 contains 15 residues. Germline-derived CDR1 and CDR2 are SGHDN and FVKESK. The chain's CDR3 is CASSQSLQGGTEAFF. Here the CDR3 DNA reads TGTGCCAGCAGCCAATCTCTACAGGGGGGGACTGAAGCTTTCTTT.

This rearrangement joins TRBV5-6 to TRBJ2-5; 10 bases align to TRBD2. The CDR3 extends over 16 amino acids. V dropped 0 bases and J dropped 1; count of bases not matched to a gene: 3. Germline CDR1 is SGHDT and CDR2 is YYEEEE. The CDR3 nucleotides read TGTGCCAGCAGCTTGGTTAGCGGGAGGTCCCAAGAGACCCAGTACTTC. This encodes CASSLVSGRSQETQYF.

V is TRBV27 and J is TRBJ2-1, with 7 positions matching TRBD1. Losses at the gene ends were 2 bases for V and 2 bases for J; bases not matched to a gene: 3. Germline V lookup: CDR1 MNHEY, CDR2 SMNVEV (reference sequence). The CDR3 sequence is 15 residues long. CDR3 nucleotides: TGTGCCAGCAGTTTAAACAGGGGCACCTACAATGAGCAGTTCTTC. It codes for CASSLNRGTYNEQFF.

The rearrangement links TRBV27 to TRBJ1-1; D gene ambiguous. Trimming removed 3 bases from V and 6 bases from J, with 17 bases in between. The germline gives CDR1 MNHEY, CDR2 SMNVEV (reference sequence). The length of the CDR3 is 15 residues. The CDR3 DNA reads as TGTGCCAGCAGTTTCCGCGTCGGTGCGGGCGCTGAAGCTTTCTTT. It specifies CASSFRVGAGAEAFF.

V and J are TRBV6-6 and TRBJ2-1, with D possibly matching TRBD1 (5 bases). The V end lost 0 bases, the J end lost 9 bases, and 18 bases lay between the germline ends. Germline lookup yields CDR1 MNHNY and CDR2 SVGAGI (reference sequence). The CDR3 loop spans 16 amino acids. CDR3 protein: CASSYSGPEHYGEQFF. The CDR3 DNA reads TGTGCCAGCAGTTACTCGGGGCCTGAGCATTATGGTGAGCAGTTCTTC.

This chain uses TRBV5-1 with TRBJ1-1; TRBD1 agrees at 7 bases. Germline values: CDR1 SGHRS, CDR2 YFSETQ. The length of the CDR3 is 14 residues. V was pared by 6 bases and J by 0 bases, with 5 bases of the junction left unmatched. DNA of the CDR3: TGCGCCAGCACCCGACAGGGTGTGAACACTGAAGCTTTCTTT. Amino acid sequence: CASTRQGVNTEAFF.

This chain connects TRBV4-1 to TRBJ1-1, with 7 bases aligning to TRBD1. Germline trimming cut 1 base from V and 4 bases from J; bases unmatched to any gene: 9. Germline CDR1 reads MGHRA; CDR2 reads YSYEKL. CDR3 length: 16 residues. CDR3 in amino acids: CASSQARKGAVTEAFF. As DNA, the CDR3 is TGCGCCAGCAGCCAAGCACGAAAGGGGGCAGTCACTGAAGCTTTCTTT.

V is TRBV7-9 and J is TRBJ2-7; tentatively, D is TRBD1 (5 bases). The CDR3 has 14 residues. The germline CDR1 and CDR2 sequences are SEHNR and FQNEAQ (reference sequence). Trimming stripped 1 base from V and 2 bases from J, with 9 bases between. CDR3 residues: CASSLGGSPYEQYF. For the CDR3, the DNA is TGTGCCAGCAGCTTAGGGGGCTCCCCCTACGAGCAGTACTTC.

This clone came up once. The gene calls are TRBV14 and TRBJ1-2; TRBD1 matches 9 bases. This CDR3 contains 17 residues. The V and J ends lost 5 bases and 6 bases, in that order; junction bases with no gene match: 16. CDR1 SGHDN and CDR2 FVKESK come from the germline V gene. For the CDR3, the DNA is TGTGCCAGCAGCTTAGGGGGAGTACAGGGACAGGGCCATGGCTACACCTTC. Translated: CASSLGGVQGQGHGYTF.

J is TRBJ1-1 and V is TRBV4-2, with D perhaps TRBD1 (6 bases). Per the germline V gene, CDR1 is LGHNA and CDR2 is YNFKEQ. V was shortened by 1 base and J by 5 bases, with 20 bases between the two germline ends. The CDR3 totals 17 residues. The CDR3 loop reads CASSQGLGQPKRTEAFF. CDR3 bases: TGTGCCAGCAGCCAAGGATTAGGACAGCCTAAACGGACTGAAGCTTTCTTT.

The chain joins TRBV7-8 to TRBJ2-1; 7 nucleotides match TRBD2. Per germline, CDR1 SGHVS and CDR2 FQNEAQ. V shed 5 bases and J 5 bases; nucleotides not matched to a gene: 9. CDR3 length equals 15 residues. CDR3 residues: CASSRTSALHNEQFF. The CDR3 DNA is TGTGCCAGCAGCCGTACTAGCGCCCTTCACAATGAGCAGTTCTTC.

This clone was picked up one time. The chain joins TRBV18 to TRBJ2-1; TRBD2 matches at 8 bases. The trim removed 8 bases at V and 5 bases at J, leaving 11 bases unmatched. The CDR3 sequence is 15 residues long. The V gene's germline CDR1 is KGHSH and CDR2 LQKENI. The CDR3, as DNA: TGTGCCAGCCGAGTCATACAAGCGGGAGACAATGAGCAGTTCTTC. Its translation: CASRVIQAGDNEQFF. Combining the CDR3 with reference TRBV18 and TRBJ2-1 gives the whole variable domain NAGVMQNPRHLVRRRGQEARLRCSPMKGHSHVYWYRQLPEEGLKFMVYLQKENIIDESGMPKERFSAEFPKEGPSILRIQQVVRGDSAAYFCASRVIQAGDNEQFFGPGTRLTVL.

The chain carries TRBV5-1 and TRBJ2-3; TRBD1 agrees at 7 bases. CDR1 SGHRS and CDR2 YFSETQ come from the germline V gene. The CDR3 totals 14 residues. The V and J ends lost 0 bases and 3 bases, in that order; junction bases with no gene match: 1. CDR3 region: CASSLETGTDTQYF. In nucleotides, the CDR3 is TGCGCCAGCAGCTTGGAGACAGGGACAGATACGCAGTATTTT.

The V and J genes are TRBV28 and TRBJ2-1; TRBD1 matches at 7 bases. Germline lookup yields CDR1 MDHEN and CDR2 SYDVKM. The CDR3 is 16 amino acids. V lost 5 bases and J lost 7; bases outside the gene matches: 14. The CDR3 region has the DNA TGTGCCAGCAGTCGAACTCCGACAGGGAAGGCAAATGAGCAGTTCTTC. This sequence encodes CASSRTPTGKANEQFF.

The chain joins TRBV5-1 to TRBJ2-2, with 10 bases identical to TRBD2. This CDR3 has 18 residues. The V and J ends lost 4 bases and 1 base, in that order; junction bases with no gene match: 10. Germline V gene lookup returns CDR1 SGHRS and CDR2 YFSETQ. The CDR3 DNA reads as TGCGCCAGCAGCCCCACTAGTGCTAGCGGGGGGAACACCGGGGAGCTGTTTTTT. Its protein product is CASSPTSASGGNTGELFF. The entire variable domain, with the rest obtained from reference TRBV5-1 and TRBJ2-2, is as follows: KAGVTQTPRYLIKTRGQQVTLSCSPISGHRSVSWYQQTPGQGLQFLFEYFSETQRNKGNFPGRFSGRQFSNSRSEMNVSTLELGDSALYLCASSPTSASGGNTGELFFGEGSRLTVL.